Presented here are 22 T cell receptor beta chains from one specimen sequenced in a study of T cells in Graves' hyperthyroidism and ophthalmopathy. What was amplified from RNA transcripts were TCR beta CDR3 regions. HTBI primers were used for first-round RT-PCR of the TCR CDR3. TCRdb processed the multiplex PCR reads anew with MiXCR; each CDR3 protein has one entry. Altogether 700,000 to 950,000 distinct CDR3 sequences are present, roughly 32% being singletons, with the ten largest covering around 30%. The sequenced material came from blood. Source of these receptors: a woman aged 35 to 49 with Graves' hyperthyroidism.

This clonotype has more than one count but fewer than ten. The rearrangement joins TRBV12-3 or TRBV12-4 to TRBJ1-2; D unresolved. CDR3 length: 14 amino acids. Trimming cost V 6 bases and J 4 bases, with 15 bases left between them. CDR3 loop: CASRPDGVIYGYTF. The CDR3 DNA is TGTGCCAGCAGACCGGACGGCGTAATCTATGGCTACACCTTC.

On this clonotype: The germline gene is not matched at one end of the junction; a read error may be the cause. The J gene is TRBJ2-3, the V gene TRBV15; D is unresolved. Germline CDR1 LNHNV, CDR2 YYDKDF (reference sequence). CDR3 length: 14 amino acids. As DNA, the CDR3 is TGTGCCACCGGCAGATCGGGTCCACAAGATACGCAGTATTTT. Translated: CATGRSGPQDTQYF.

This clonotype appeared many times. The V call is TRBV20-1, the J call TRBJ1-5; D ambiguous. From germline, CDR1 is DFQATT and CDR2 SNEGSKA (reference sequence). V lost 1 base and J lost 0, with 4 bases in between. The CDR3 length is 13 residues. For the CDR3, the DNA is TGCAGTGCTAGAGCGGATAGCAATCAGCCCCAGCATTTT. This codes for CSARADSNQPQHF.

The table lists this clonotype with many counts. This chain joins TRBV19 and TRBJ2-5; tentative D call: TRBD1 (6 bases). The length of the CDR3 is 15 residues. V was trimmed by 4 bases and J by 4 bases, leaving 16 bases between them. The germline V gene has CDR1 LNHDA and CDR2 SQIVND (reference sequence). This CDR3 reads CASSTLPQGGETQYF. The DNA for the CDR3 is TGTGCCAGTAGTACCCTCCCACAGGGTGGAGAGACCCAGTACTTC.

J is TRBJ1-2 and V is TRBV14; D possibly corresponds to TRBD1 (5 bases). From germline, CDR1 is SGHDN and CDR2 FVKESK. The V end was cut by 1 base, the J end by 4 bases, with 10 bases between. This CDR3 is 14 amino acids long. The CDR3 reads CASSQVGGGYGYTF. The CDR3 nucleotides read TGTGCCAGCAGCCAAGTTGGGGGAGGCTATGGCTACACCTTC.

This sequence joins TRBV20-1 and TRBJ1-2; 7 bases are shared with TRBD1. Trimming at V came to 5 bases and at J to 7 bases, leaving 13 bases not matched to a gene. CDR3 length: 14 amino acids. Per germline, CDR1 DFQATT and CDR2 SNEGSKA (reference sequence). The CDR3 DNA is TGCAGTGCTGTGCCGACAGGGTGGGGACTTGGCTACACCTTC. Translated, it gives CSAVPTGWGLGYTF.

The chain uses TRBV6-5 and TRBJ1-2; maybe TRBD1 (5 bases). This CDR3 comprises 13 residues. The germline CDR1 and CDR2 sequences are MNHEY and SVGAGI. V shed 4 bases and J shed 6 bases, with 12 bases lying between them. The CDR3 spells CASSFGHWNGYTF. In DNA form, the CDR3 reads TGTGCCAGCAGTTTCGGACATTGGAATGGCTACACCTTC.

V usage is TRBV12-3 or TRBV12-4 and J usage is TRBJ1-6; 8 nucleotides match TRBD1. V gave up 5 bases and J gave up 7 bases; unmatched junction bases: 4. This CDR3 comprises 14 residues. CDR3: CASSLYRGNSPLHF. As DNA, the CDR3 is TGTGCCAGCAGTCTCTACAGGGGGAATTCACCCCTCCACTTT.

The sample holds many counts of this clonotype. This chain uses TRBV4-1 with TRBJ1-2; TRBD1 matches 8 bases. Trimming removed 5 bases from V and 6 bases from J; junction bases left unmatched: 11. Germline V gives CDR1 MGHRA, CDR2 YSYEKL. The CDR3 covers 15 residues. CDR3 residues: CASSRQGKEVDGYTF. The CDR3 bases are TGCGCCAGCAGCAGACAGGGGAAGGAGGTTGATGGCTACACCTTC.

The V gene is TRBV7-9, the J gene TRBJ1-5; D gene uncertain. Germline V gene data show CDR1 as SEHNR and CDR2 as FQNEAQ (reference sequence). This CDR3 comprises 14 residues. Trimming took off 5 bases at V and 11 bases at J, with 19 bases between the two ends. CDR3 nucleotide sequence: TGTGCCAGCAGCCCAGGACTTTCTCAAGAGACCCAGCATTTT. Residues: CASSPGLSQETQHF.

This clonotype was seen more than once but under ten times. This chain connects TRBV4-3 to TRBJ1-5; D perhaps matches TRBD1 (5 bases). The CDR3 covers 16 residues. V lost 2 bases to trimming and J lost 9 bases, with 20 bases between them. Germline CDR1 is LGHNA and CDR2 is YSLEER. CDR3 sequence: CASSQLGPDGAGPQHF. The DNA for the CDR3 is TGCGCCAGCAGCCAACTTGGCCCCGACGGGGCGGGGCCCCAGCATTTT.

There are many counts of this clonotype. A junction boundary mismatches the germline segment, possibly from a read error. This chain uses TRBV7-7 with TRBJ2-5; 8 nucleotides agree with TRBD1. CDR3 size: 15 residues. The germline V gene has CDR1 SSHAT and CDR2 FNYEAQ (reference sequence). The CDR3 spells CASSLTGVRQETQYF. The CDR3, as DNA: TGTGCTAGCAGCTTGACAGGGGTGAGGCAAGAGACCCAGTACTTC.

The V gene is TRBV7-9, the J gene TRBJ2-7; 9 bases map to TRBD1. Germline-derived CDR1 and CDR2 are SEHNR and FQNEAQ (reference sequence). The CDR3 has 14 residues. The V and J ends lost 4 bases and 4 bases, in that order; junction bases with no gene match: 5. CDR3 residues: CASSWGQGPYEQYF. In DNA, the CDR3 is TGTGCCAGCAGCTGGGGACAGGGTCCTTACGAGCAGTACTTC.

The chain links TRBV4-1 to TRBJ2-2; D is undetermined. V gave up 3 bases and J gave up 6 bases, with 11 bases separating them. Germline assignment: CDR1 MGHRA and CDR2 YSYEKL. CDR3 size: 14 residues. The CDR3 DNA follows: TGCGCCAGCAGCCATCCCGCTAGAGCCGGGGAGCTGTTTTTT. Protein product: CASSHPARAGELFF.

Notes on this clonotype: This may arise from a read error, as a much more abundant clone is one base away. The DNA is left out, because the CDR3 cannot be placed on it with certainty; the CDR3 is given as TCRdb lists it. The chain links TRBV7-8 to TRBJ1-3; TRBD1 reflects the table's D call only, with no check against the DNA. The germline CDR1 and CDR2 sequences are SGHVS and FQNEAQ. The CDR3 sequence runs 16 residues, both termini included. CDR3 sequence: CASSLVSWGSGNTTYF.

The chain carries TRBV5-1 and TRBJ1-3; possibly TRBD1 for D (5 bases). Trimming stripped 7 bases from V and 2 bases from J, with 7 bases between. The CDR3 has 12 amino acids. Germline V gene sequence: CDR1 SGHRS, CDR2 YFSETQ. CDR3 sequence: CASGGAGNTIYF. The CDR3 bases are TGCGCCAGCGGAGGGGCTGGAAACACCATATATTTT.

This clonotype was seen only once. The chain combines TRBV7-2 with TRBJ1-5; D is ambiguous. The germline CDR1 and CDR2 sequences are SGHTA and FQGNSA. The CDR3 runs 13 residues. V was clipped by 5 bases and J by 0 bases, with 5 bases between them. CDR3 sequence reads: CASSKTSNQPQHF. CDR3 bases: TGTGCCAGCAGCAAGACTAGCAATCAGCCCCAGCATTTT.

The V gene is TRBV10-3, the J gene TRBJ2-7; possible D gene TRBD1, 6 bases. CDR3 size: 13 residues. V was cut by 10 bases and J by 5 bases, with 18 bases left in between. Germline-derived CDR1 and CDR2 are ENHRY and SYGVKD. DNA for the CDR3: TGTGCCACCAGCCTTGTGGGGGCCGACGAGCAGTACTTC. It translates to CATSLVGADEQYF.

The sample holds many counts of this clonotype. The chain uses TRBV7-2 and TRBJ1-2; no definite D call. This CDR3 region has 12 residues. CDR1 SGHTA and CDR2 FQGNSA come from the germline V gene. Deletions cut 5 bases from V and 8 bases from J, with 12 bases between. This chain's CDR3 is CASSTGEAGYTF. In DNA form, the CDR3 reads TGTGCCAGCAGCACCGGGGAGGCCGGCTACACCTTC.

The chain uses TRBV20-1 and TRBJ1-2; maybe TRBD1 (5 bases). Between the trimmed V and J ends, which lost 1 base and 0 bases, there was a span of 18 bases. The CDR3 is made up of 17 amino acids. Per the germline V gene, CDR1 is DFQATT and CDR2 is SNEGSKA (reference sequence). Here the CDR3 reads CSARGGGGPLANYGYTF. CDR3 sequence (DNA): TGCAGTGCTAGAGGGGGGGGAGGGCCATTAGCTAACTATGGCTACACCTTC.

This clonotype has a handful of counts. The gene calls are TRBV12-3 or TRBV12-4 and TRBJ2-5; D not certain. CDR3 length equals 13 residues. Trimming removed 0 bases at V and 5 bases at J, with 7 bases between. Written as DNA, the CDR3 is TGTGCCAGCAGTTTAGCAGGGTGGGAGACCCAGTACTTC. This gives the protein CASSLAGWETQYF.

This chain joins TRBV29-1 and TRBJ1-2; D gene ambiguous. Per the germline V gene, CDR1 is SQVTM and CDR2 is ANQGSEA. V shed 3 bases and J shed 5 bases, with 10 bases lying between them. CDR3 length: 12 amino acids. This chain's CDR3 is CSVDGGAYGYTF. DNA for the CDR3: TGCAGCGTTGACGGCGGAGCTTATGGCTACACCTTC.